This T cell receptor beta chain was captured by sequencing in a study of blood T cell repertoires in COVID-19. Turning to the study itself: Specimens from acute and convalescent COVID-19 originated in the United States, Italy and Spain. PBMCs, B-cell-depleted T cells, or T cells were the source of the cDNA or gDNA that made up the material.

V shed 0 bases, J shed 8 bases, and the junction held 11 bases outside the gene matches. Per the germline V gene, CDR1 is LGHNA and CDR2 is YNFKEQ. This CDR3 contains 16 residues. In the original processing: Cell counts per sample came from amplifying reference gene primers. Assay used: immunoSEQ multiplex PCR; TCRdb lists only in-frame clones, some missing. V and J calls and clone size are those listed in that table; D and trimming were worked out from the DNA. Of tens of thousands of clones in the sample, approximately 89% were seen once. V and J are TRBV4-2 and TRBJ1-2, with 8 bases identical to TRBD1. The TCR was taken from a human donor in a cohort sampled during active COVID-19. The sequencing input was peripheral blood. The CDR3 spells CASSQDRTGPSTGYTF. CDR3 sequence (DNA): TGTGCCAGCAGCCAAGATCGGACAGGGCCGAGTACGGGCTACACCTTC.